The 19 T cell receptor beta chains below were found in one sample sequenced in a study of blood T cells in healthy people across ages. Primers used in a second PCR of about 7 to 12 cycles were a sample-barcoded 5' primer and a J-beta primer mix. TCRdb called the 5' RACE reads again in MiXCR, with one record for every CDR3 protein. The repertoire consists of roughly 560,000 distinct CDR3 sequences, with 24% occurring once and the leading ten covering 8.7%. This same sample was also taken into another study, of T cells of mothers and their children.

Sequenced input: blood. These receptors were taken from a boy aged 5-17 years in good health.

Written as DNA, the CDR3 is TGCGCCAGCAGCTTTGAAGATGGGCAGAAAGAGACCCAGTACTTC. Its protein product is CASSFEDGQKETQYF. The chain couples TRBV5-1 to TRBJ2-5; D remains unclear. The CDR3 sequence is 15 residues long. Germline CDR1 reads SGHRS; CDR2 reads YFSETQ. V dropped 2 bases and J dropped 3 bases, with 14 bases sitting between them.

This clonotype has ten or more counts. The chain is built from TRBV9 and TRBJ2-5; 8 bases fit TRBD1. The CDR3 has 14 amino acids. The junction had 5 bases not matched to a gene; V was cut back by 2 bases and J by 5 bases. The V gene's germline CDR1 is SGDLS and CDR2 YYNGEE. CDR3 amino acids: CASSVGQGGETQYF. CDR3 coding DNA: TGTGCCAGCAGCGTTGGACAGGGCGGGGAGACCCAGTACTTC.

The CDR3, as DNA: TGTGCCAGCAGTTGGACTAGCGGGAGTGGAGATACGCAGTATTTT. It is translated as CASSWTSGSGDTQYF. The chain employs TRBV6-5 and TRBJ2-3; 13 bases align to TRBD2. The CDR3 length is 15 residues. Per the germline V gene, CDR1 is MNHEY and CDR2 is SVGAGI. J gave up 5 bases and V 4 bases, and 3 bases lay outside the gene matches.

This clonotype was detected a few times. The chain has TRBV7-2 and TRBJ1-2; 9 bases line up with TRBD1. Trimming took 9 bases from V and 5 from J; bases not matched to a gene: 7. The CDR3 has 13 residues. Looked up from germline, CDR1 is SGHTA and CDR2 is FQGNSA. The CDR3 DNA follows: TGTGCCAGTACAGGGGGCGCCCGGTATGGCTACACCTTC. Its translation is CASTGGARYGYTF. Looking up the rest from reference TRBV7-2 and TRBJ1-2 gives the full variable domain: GAGVSQSPSNKVTEKGKDVELRCDPISGHTALYWYRQSLGQGLEFLIYFQGNSAPDKSGLPSDRFSAERTGGSVSTLTIQRTQQEDSAVYLCASTGGARYGYTFGSGTRLTVV.

The rearrangement joins TRBV5-1 to TRBJ1-1; D is ambiguous. Trimming cost V 4 bases and J 1 base, with 11 bases left between them. Looked up from germline, CDR1 is SGHRS and CDR2 is YFSETQ. The length of the CDR3 is 14 residues. Here the CDR3 reads CASSRLGGNTEAFF. DNA of the CDR3: TGCGCCAGCAGCCGCCTAGGAGGGAACACTGAAGCTTTCTTT.

This clonotype was seen a handful of times. The rearrangement links TRBV7-9 to TRBJ2-6; D is unresolved. CDR3 length: 14 residues. The germline V gene has CDR1 SEHNR and CDR2 FQNEAQ (reference sequence). The ends were cut back, 1 base at V and 6 bases at J, with 7 bases in the middle. DNA of the CDR3: TGTGCCAGCAGCTTAGATACACAGGCCAACGTCCTGACTTTC. Protein: CASSLDTQANVLTF.

The rearrangement joins TRBV7-2 to TRBJ2-3, with a weak D call TRBD1 (5 bases). The CDR3 runs to 14 residues. CDR1 is SGHTA, CDR2 FQGNSA, per germline. Trimming stripped 5 bases from V and 1 base from J, with 10 bases between. The CDR3 loop reads CASSPLTGTDTQYF. CDR3 DNA sequence: TGTGCCAGCAGCCCCCTGACAGGCACAGATACGCAGTATTTT.

This clonotype has just a few counts. V gene TRBV4-3 combines with J gene TRBJ2-7, with TRBD1 identical over 8 bases. Germline CDR1 reads LGHNA; CDR2 reads YSLEER. Trimming at V came to 4 bases and at J to 2 bases, leaving 13 bases not matched to a gene. The length of the CDR3 is 17 residues. In DNA, the CDR3 is TGCGCCAGCAGCCCCACAAGCAGGGGGCTTCGCCCCTACGAGCAGTACTTC. This encodes CASSPTSRGLRPYEQYF.

This sequence joins TRBV5-1 and TRBJ1-2; D uncertain. The CDR3 covers 14 residues. V was pared by 0 bases and J by 0 bases, with 6 bases between. The V gene's germline CDR1 is SGHRS and CDR2 YFSETQ. The CDR3 DNA follows: TGCGCCAGCAGCTTGGAAGCGGCTAACTATGGCTACACCTTC. It translates to CASSLEAANYGYTF.

The chain couples TRBV14 to TRBJ2-4; 7 bases are a match to TRBD1. With V trimmed by 1 base and J by 3 bases, 0 bases remained unmatched. The CDR3 has 14 amino acids. Germline V gene sequence: CDR1 SGHDN, CDR2 FVKESK. CDR3 nucleotides: TGTGCCAGCAGCCAAGCAGGGGGCAAAAACATTCAGTACTTC. It codes for CASSQAGGKNIQYF.

This clonotype was counted a few times. The genes are TRBV7-2 and TRBJ2-3, with D hard to call. The germline V gene encodes CDR1 SGHTA and CDR2 FQGNSA. Deletions cut 5 bases from V and 5 bases from J, with 11 bases between. CDR3 length equals 13 residues. In DNA form, the CDR3 reads TGTGCCAGCAGCCTACAGAAGGGAGATACGCAGTATTTT. Its translation is CASSLQKGDTQYF.

The chain employs TRBV7-6 and TRBJ2-5; 9 nucleotides line up with TRBD2. The J call may be wrong; the DNA end is better matched by TRBJ2-1. CDR1 is SGHVS and CDR2 is FNYEAQ in the germline V gene. The CDR3 covers 15 residues. The CDR3 region is CASSLGSGSGNEQFF. CDR3 in DNA: TGTGCCAGCAGCTTAGGTAGCGGGAGTGGAAATGAGCAGTTCTTC.

The chain joins TRBV20-1 to TRBJ2-5, with 11 positions matching TRBD2. The J call could be wrong; TRBJ2-1 is a better fit for the DNA end. This CDR3 comprises 14 residues. Per the germline V gene, CDR1 is DFQATT and CDR2 is SNEGSKA (reference sequence). The chain's CDR3 is CSATTSGKDNEQFF. The CDR3 nucleotides read TGCAGTGCGACGACTAGCGGGAAGGACAATGAGCAGTTCTTC.

The rearrangement links TRBV13 to TRBJ2-7, with TRBD1 matching over 7 bases. The germline gives CDR1 PRHDT, CDR2 FYEKMQ (reference sequence). This CDR3 spans 15 amino acids. J lost 0 bases, V lost 6 bases, and 8 bases had no gene match. The CDR3 sequence is CASRPGQLSSYEQYF. The CDR3 region has the DNA TGTGCCAGCAGGCCGGGACAGTTGTCCTCCTACGAGCAGTACTTC.

The chain joins TRBV5-5 to TRBJ2-7; a weak D match, TRBD2 (5 bases). CDR1 is SGHKS, CDR2 YYEKEE, per germline (reference sequence). The CDR3 contains 13 residues. V lost 5 bases and J lost 2, with 11 bases in between. CDR3 sequence (DNA): TGTGCCAGCAGAAAGTACGGGACCTACGAGCAGTACTTC. Translated, it gives CASRKYGTYEQYF.

J is TRBJ2-5 and V is TRBV7-2, with D perhaps matching TRBD2 (6 bases). CDR1 and CDR2 (germline): SGHTA, FQGNSA. This CDR3 has 15 amino acids. V shed 2 bases and J shed 4 bases, with 14 bases lying between them. The CDR3 coding sequence is TGTGCCAGCAGCTTACAGGCTAGCGTGGGAGAGACCCAGTACTTC. Its translation: CASSLQASVGETQYF.

In this sample, this clonotype turned up a few times. V is TRBV6-2 or TRBV6-3 and J is TRBJ2-5, with D possibly being TRBD2 (6 bases). The J call may be mistaken, given a closer DNA end match to TRBJ2-1. There are 14 residues in the CDR3. CDR1 is MNHEY and CDR2 is SVGEGT in the germline V gene. The CDR3 nucleotides read TGTGCCAGCAGTAAATGGGACTCGGACAATGAGCAGTTCTTC. Protein sequence: CASSKWDSDNEQFF.

This clonotype came up a few times. The genes are TRBV29-1 and TRBJ1-1; D is uncertain. From germline, CDR1 is SQVTM and CDR2 ANQGSEA. V gave up 1 base and J gave up 2 bases, with 11 bases separating them. The CDR3 covers 14 residues. Here the CDR3 DNA reads TGCAGCGTTGAAGTGTACGGGCGCAACACTGAAGCTTTCTTT. As protein: CSVEVYGRNTEAFF.

This clonotype was detected only a few times. J is TRBJ2-5 and V is TRBV9, with D maybe TRBD2 (5 bases). Per the germline V gene, CDR1 is SGDLS and CDR2 is YYNGEE. The CDR3 has 14 residues. Deletions cut 2 bases from V and 4 bases from J, with 12 bases between. CDR3 amino acids: CASSVDWPRETQYF. DNA of the CDR3: TGTGCCAGCAGCGTGGACTGGCCACGAGAGACCCAGTACTTC.